A single sample is the source of the 6 T cell receptor beta chains below, sequenced in a study of T cell responses to AZD1222 COVID-19 vaccine. Profiled with immunoSEQ multiplex PCR; TCRdb holds only in-frame clones, not every one. Found here are 100,000 to 150,000 clones, around 87% of them singletons; the top ten hold under 11%. Sequencing used peripheral blood, obtained on day 0 of AZD1222 vaccination. These receptors all stem from an adult in good health.

A few counts support this clone. The rearrangement links TRBV2 to TRBJ1-2, with D perhaps matching TRBD1 (6 bases). The ends were cut back, 7 bases at V and 8 bases at J, with 23 bases in the middle. Germline CDR1 is SNHLY and CDR2 is FYNNEI. The CDR3 sequence is 15 residues long. CDR3 sequence: CASTLNSGGPEGYTF. The CDR3 DNA is TGTGCCAGCACCCTGAACTCGGGGGGGCCGGAGGGCTACACCTTC.

This clone came up once. This rearrangement joins TRBV3-1 (or the pseudogene TRBV3-2) to TRBJ2-3; 12 nucleotides line up with TRBD2. The CDR3 loop spans 15 amino acids. The V and J ends lost 3 bases and 3 bases, in that order; junction bases with no gene match: 1. Germline lookup yields CDR1 LGHDT and CDR2 YNNKEL (reference sequence). CDR3: CASSHLAGGTDTQYF. Written as DNA, the CDR3 is TGTGCCAGCAGCCATCTAGCGGGGGGGACAGATACGCAGTATTTT.

The chain carries TRBV5-1 and TRBJ1-6; D gene uncertain. Per the germline V gene, CDR1 is SGHRS and CDR2 is YFSETQ. The CDR3 spans 14 residues. V was shortened by 7 bases and J by 0 bases, with 8 bases between the two germline ends. In nucleotides, the CDR3 is TGCGCCAGCGCCGGGGACTCCTATAATTCACCCCTCCACTTT. Translation: CASAGDSYNSPLHF.

J is TRBJ1-1 and V is TRBV4-3; TRBD1 agrees at 8 bases. CDR1 is LGHNA, CDR2 YSLEER, per germline. The CDR3 is 15 amino acids. With 0 bases clipped from V and 4 bases from J, the junction kept 4 bases outside the gene matches. CDR3 sequence (DNA): TGCGCCAGCAGCCAAGATGATCAGGGGGCCACTGAAGCTTTCTTT. Amino acids: CASSQDDQGATEAFF.

This clone was counted once. This chain joins TRBV28 and TRBJ2-5; a weak D match, TRBD1 (6 bases). Between the trimmed V and J ends, which lost 0 bases and 2 bases, there was a span of 10 bases. The CDR3 length is 15 residues. In germline, CDR1 is MDHEN, CDR2 SYDVKM. The CDR3 DNA sequence: TGTGCCAGCAGTTTATGGCGGACAGAGCAAGAGACCCAGTACTTC. Protein: CASSLWRTEQETQYF. The full variable domain, its missing parts supplied by reference TRBV28 and TRBJ2-5, is DVKVTQSSRYLVKRTGEKVFLECVQDMDHENMFWYRQDPGLGLRLIYFSYDVKMKEKGDIPEGYSVSREKKERFSLILESASTNQTSMYLCASSLWRTEQETQYFGPGTRLLVL.

The chain employs TRBV5-1 and TRBJ1-1; 10 positions agree with TRBD1. The germline gives CDR1 SGHRS, CDR2 YFSETQ. The CDR3 has 14 amino acids. The ends lost 4 bases at V and 5 bases at J; junction bases unmatched: 5. The DNA for the CDR3 is TGCGCCAGCAGCCCCGGACAGGGGGAAACTGAAGCTTTCTTT. This translates into CASSPGQGETEAFF.